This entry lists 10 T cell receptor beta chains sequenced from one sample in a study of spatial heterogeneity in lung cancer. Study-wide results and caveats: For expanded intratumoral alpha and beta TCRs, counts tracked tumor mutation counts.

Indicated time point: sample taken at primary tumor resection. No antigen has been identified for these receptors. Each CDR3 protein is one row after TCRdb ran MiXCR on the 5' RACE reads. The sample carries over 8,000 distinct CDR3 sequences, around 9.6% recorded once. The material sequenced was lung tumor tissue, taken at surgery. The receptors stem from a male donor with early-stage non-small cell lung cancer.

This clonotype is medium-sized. The CDR3 reads CASSLGAATGELFF. The DNA for the CDR3 is TGTGCCAGCAGTTTGGGGGCGGCCACCGGGGAGCTGTTTTTT. This rearrangement joins TRBV27 to TRBJ2-2; TRBD1 is a possible D gene (6 bases). From germline, CDR1 is MNHEY and CDR2 SMNVEV (reference sequence). The CDR3 loop spans 14 amino acids. V gave up 3 bases and J gave up 4 bases, with 9 bases separating them.

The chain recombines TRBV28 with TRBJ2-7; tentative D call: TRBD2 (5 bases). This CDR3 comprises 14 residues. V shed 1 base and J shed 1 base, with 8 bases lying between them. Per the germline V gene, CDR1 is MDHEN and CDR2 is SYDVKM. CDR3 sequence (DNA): TGTGCCAGCAGTTTATTTCCGGGGTCCTACGAGCAGTACTTC. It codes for CASSLFPGSYEQYF.

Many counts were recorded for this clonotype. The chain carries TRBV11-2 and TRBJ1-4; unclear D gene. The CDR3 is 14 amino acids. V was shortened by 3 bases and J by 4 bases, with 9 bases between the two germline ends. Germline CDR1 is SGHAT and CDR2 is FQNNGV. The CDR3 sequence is CASSFGQVNEKLFF. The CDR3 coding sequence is TGTGCCAGCAGCTTCGGGCAAGTTAATGAAAAACTGTTTTTT.

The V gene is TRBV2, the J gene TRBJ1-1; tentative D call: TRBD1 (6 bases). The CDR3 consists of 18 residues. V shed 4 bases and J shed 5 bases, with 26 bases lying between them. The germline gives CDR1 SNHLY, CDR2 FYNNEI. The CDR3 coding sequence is TGTGCCAGCAGTGCGTCCAAGGACAGAATGTGGCACGGGACTGAAGCTTTCTTT. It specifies CASSASKDRMWHGTEAFF.

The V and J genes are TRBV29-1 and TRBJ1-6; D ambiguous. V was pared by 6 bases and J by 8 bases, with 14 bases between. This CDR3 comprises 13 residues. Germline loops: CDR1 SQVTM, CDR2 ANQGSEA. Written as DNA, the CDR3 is TGCAGCGTAGCCGTTCGGTCGGATTCACCCCTCCACTTT. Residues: CSVAVRSDSPLHF. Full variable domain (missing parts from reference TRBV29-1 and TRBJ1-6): SAVISQKPSRDICQRGTSLTIQCQVDSQVTMMFWYRQQPGQSLTLIATANQGSEATYESGFVIDKFPISRPNLTFSTLTVSNMSPEDSSIYLCSVAVRSDSPLHFGNGTRLTVT.

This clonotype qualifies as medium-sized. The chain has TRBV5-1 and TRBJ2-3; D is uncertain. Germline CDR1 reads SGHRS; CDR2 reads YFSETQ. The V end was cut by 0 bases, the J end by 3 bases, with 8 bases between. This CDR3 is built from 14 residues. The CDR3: CASSLVSETDTQYF. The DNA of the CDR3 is TGCGCCAGCAGCTTGGTTAGTGAGACAGATACGCAGTATTTT.

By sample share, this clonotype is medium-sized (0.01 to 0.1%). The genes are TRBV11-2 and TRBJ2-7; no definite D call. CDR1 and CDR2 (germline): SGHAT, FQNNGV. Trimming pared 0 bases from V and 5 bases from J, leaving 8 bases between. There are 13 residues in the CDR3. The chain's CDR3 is CASSLDMSDEQYF. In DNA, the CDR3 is TGTGCCAGCAGCTTAGATATGTCGGACGAGCAGTACTTC.

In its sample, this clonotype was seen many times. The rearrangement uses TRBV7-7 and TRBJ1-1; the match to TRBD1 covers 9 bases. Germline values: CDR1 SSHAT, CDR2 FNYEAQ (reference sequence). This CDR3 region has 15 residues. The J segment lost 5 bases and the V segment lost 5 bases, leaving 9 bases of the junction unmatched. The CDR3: CASSPLTGGETEAFF. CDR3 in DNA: TGTGCCAGCAGCCCGTTGACAGGGGGTGAGACTGAAGCTTTCTTT.

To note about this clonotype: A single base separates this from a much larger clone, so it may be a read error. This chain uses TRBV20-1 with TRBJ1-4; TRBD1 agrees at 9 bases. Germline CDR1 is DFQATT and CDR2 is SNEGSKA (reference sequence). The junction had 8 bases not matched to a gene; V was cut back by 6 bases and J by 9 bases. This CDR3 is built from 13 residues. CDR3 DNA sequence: TGCAGTGCAGGACAGGGGAGCGGCAAAAAACTGTTTTTT. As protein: CSAGQGSGKKLFF.

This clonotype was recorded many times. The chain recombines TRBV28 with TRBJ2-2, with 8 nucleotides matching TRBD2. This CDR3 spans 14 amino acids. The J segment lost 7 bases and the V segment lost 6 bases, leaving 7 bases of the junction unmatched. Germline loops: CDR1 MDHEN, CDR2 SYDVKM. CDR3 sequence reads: CASRSTSGGGELFF. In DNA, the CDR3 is TGTGCCAGCAGGAGTACTAGCGGTGGCGGGGAGCTGTTTTTT. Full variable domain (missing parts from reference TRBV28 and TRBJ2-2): DVKVTQSSRYLVKRTGEKVFLECVQDMDHENMFWYRQDPGLGLRLIYFSYDVKMKEKGDIPEGYSVSREKKERFSLILESASTNQTSMYLCASRSTSGGGELFFGEGSRLTVL.